Shown below are 20 T cell receptor beta chains from a single sample sequenced in a study of blood T cells in healthy people across ages. The second PCR ran about 6 to 12 cycles with a sample-barcoded 5' primer and J-beta primers. TCRdb re-called the 5' RACE reads through MiXCR, storing one row per CDR3 protein. This table holds about 1.1 million distinct CDR3 sequences, approximately 38% found once. The sequenced sample consisted of blood. The origin of the receptors is a man aged 18-30 years in good health.

V usage is TRBV6-1 and J usage is TRBJ1-2; 7 nucleotides match TRBD1. The CDR3 contains 14 residues. Germline V CDR1 and CDR2: MNHNS, SASEGT. V gave up 5 bases and J gave up 4 bases; unmatched junction bases: 7. The CDR3 reads CASSQSGTVYGYTF. CDR3 bases: TGTGCCAGCAGTCAAAGCGGGACAGTCTATGGCTACACCTTC.

The table lists this clonotype with a few counts. V gene TRBV12-5 combines with J gene TRBJ2-1; TRBD1 is a possible D gene (6 bases). Trimming took 4 bases from V and 1 from J, leaving 20 bases between them. There are 18 residues in the CDR3. Germline CDR1 is LGHNT and CDR2 is FRNRAP. CDR3: CASGSPGESLGSYNEQFF. As DNA, the CDR3 is TGTGCTAGTGGTTCCCCAGGGGAGTCCTTGGGGTCCTACAATGAGCAGTTCTTC.

The genes are TRBV5-1 and TRBJ2-5; 8 bases are shared with TRBD1. The CDR3 sequence is 14 residues long. Unmatched junction bases numbered 5, after V lost 4 bases and J lost 3 bases. Germline V gene lookup returns CDR1 SGHRS and CDR2 YFSETQ. The CDR3 sequence: CASSQPTGEETQYF. In DNA form, the CDR3 reads TGCGCCAGCAGCCAACCGACAGGGGAAGAGACCCAGTACTTC. Complete variable domain (other parts from reference TRBV5-1 and TRBJ2-5): KAGVTQTPRYLIKTRGQQVTLSCSPISGHRSVSWYQQTPGQGLQFLFEYFSETQRNKGNFPGRFSGRQFSNSRSEMNVSTLELGDSALYLCASSQPTGEETQYFGPGTRLLVL.

This clonotype was found a few times. The V and J genes are TRBV7-6 and TRBJ1-1; D is undetermined. CDR1 is SGHVS, CDR2 FNYEAQ, per germline. Trimming pared 2 bases from V and 8 bases from J, leaving 9 bases between. The CDR3 is 12 amino acids. The CDR3 here is CASSLIAKEAFF. Here the CDR3 DNA reads TGTGCCAGCAGCTTAATTGCCAAAGAAGCTTTCTTT.

This clonotype was counted ten times or more. The chain recombines TRBV7-2 with TRBJ2-1; D might be TRBD2 (6 bases). CDR3 length: 12 amino acids. V dropped 11 bases and J dropped 4 bases, with 12 bases sitting between them. The V gene's germline CDR1 is SGHTA and CDR2 FQGNSA. This CDR3 reads CACSRGYNEQFF. The CDR3 DNA reads as TGTGCCTGCTCGCGGGGATACAATGAGCAGTTCTTC.

The CDR3 DNA is TGTGCCAGCAGTGTGGGGCTCAGCAATGAGCAGTTCTTC. Translating it yields CASSVGLSNEQFF. J is TRBJ2-1 and V is TRBV12-3 or TRBV12-4; possibly TRBD1 for D (5 bases). The V end was cut by 5 bases, the J end by 6 bases, with 11 bases between. This CDR3 region has 13 residues.

In its sample, this clonotype was seen a few times. The chain joins TRBV5-1 to TRBJ2-7, with TRBD2 matching 12 bases. J was trimmed by 2 bases and V by 4 bases; bases with no gene match: 7. Germline V lookup: CDR1 SGHRS, CDR2 YFSETQ. The CDR3 loop spans 16 amino acids. The CDR3 region has the DNA TGCGCCAGCAGCCGCCTCGGACTAGCGGGAACCTACGAGCAGTACTTC. It yields the protein CASSRLGLAGTYEQYF.

Points on this clonotype: A much larger clone differs from this one at a single base, so this may be a read error. This sequence joins TRBV12-3 or TRBV12-4 and TRBJ1-1; the D is unclear. V gave up 3 bases and J gave up 1 base, with 6 bases separating them. This CDR3 has 13 residues. In DNA form, the CDR3 reads TGTGCCAGCAGTTTCGAAGAGAACACTGAAGCTTTCTTT. Protein product: CASSFEENTEAFF.

In this sample, this clonotype turned up once. V usage is TRBV25-1 and J usage is TRBJ2-1; tentative D call: TRBD2 (5 bases). The CDR3 length is 15 residues. The V and J ends lost 1 base and 4 bases respectively, with 11 bases between them. Germline CDR1 is MGHDK and CDR2 is SYGVNS. CDR3 DNA: TGTGCCAGCAGTGAATTCAGAGGGCAGTACAATGAGCAGTTCTTC. It translates to CASSEFRGQYNEQFF. Filled out from reference TRBV25-1 and TRBJ2-1, the complete variable domain reads EADIYQTPRYLVIGTGKKITLECSQTMGHDKMYWYQQDPGMELHLIHYSYGVNSTEKGDLSSESTVSRIRTEHFPLTLESARPSHTSQYLCASSEFRGQYNEQFFGPGTRLTVL.

This clonotype was recorded a few times. The chain is built from TRBV9 and TRBJ2-5; TRBD1 aligns across 7 bases. V gave up 2 bases and J gave up 5 bases; unmatched junction bases: 9. The V gene's germline CDR1 is SGDLS and CDR2 YYNGEE. The CDR3 runs to 15 residues. The CDR3 DNA follows: TGTGCCAGCAGCGTCATGACAGGGCAGCAGGAGACCCAGTACTTC. It codes for CASSVMTGQQETQYF.

This rearrangement joins TRBV7-9 to TRBJ1-2; no clear D gene. CDR1 and CDR2 (germline): SEHNR, FQNEAQ (reference sequence). The CDR3 has 14 amino acids. The V end lost 8 bases, the J end lost 0 bases, and 13 bases lay between the germline ends. This CDR3 is CASRVSDPNYGYTF. The CDR3 DNA reads as TGTGCCAGCCGCGTCTCCGACCCTAACTATGGCTACACCTTC.

Concerning this clonotype itself: The germline gene is not matched at one end of the junction; a read error may be the cause. The chain is built from TRBV5-1 and TRBJ2-3; D call uncertain. Per the germline V gene, CDR1 is SGHRS and CDR2 is YFSETQ. CDR3 length: 16 amino acids. The CDR3 spells CASSFAASSSTETQYF. Here the CDR3 DNA reads TGCGCCAGCAGCTTTGCAGCGTCGTCAAGCACAGAGACGCAGTATTTT.

This clonotype was picked up a small number of times. The chain recombines TRBV6-6 with TRBJ2-5; D perhaps matches TRBD1 (5 bases). Per the germline V gene, CDR1 is MNHNY and CDR2 is SVGAGI (reference sequence). Trimming took off 7 bases at V and 7 bases at J, with 13 bases between the two ends. The CDR3 extends over 12 amino acids. The CDR3 sequence: CASNQGPRTQYF. The CDR3 DNA is TGTGCCAGCAACCAGGGCCCGAGGACCCAGTACTTC.

This clonotype turned up a few times. J is TRBJ1-5 and V is TRBV11-2; D remains ambiguous. CDR3 size: 14 residues. CDR1 and CDR2 (germline): SGHAT, FQNNGV. Trimming shortened V by 1 base and J by 4 bases, and 8 bases separated the two germline ends. The CDR3 here is CASSLGVLNQPQHF. The CDR3 coding sequence is TGTGCCAGCAGCTTAGGTGTCCTTAATCAGCCCCAGCATTTT.

This chain connects TRBV5-1 to TRBJ1-1; possible D gene TRBD1, 6 bases. The ends were cut back, 4 bases at V and 3 bases at J, with 16 bases in the middle. Per the germline V gene, CDR1 is SGHRS and CDR2 is YFSETQ. The CDR3 runs to 15 residues. The CDR3 DNA reads as TGCGCCAGCAGCCCGGCCGCAGGGGCGTACACTGAAGCTTTCTTT. Its protein is CASSPAAGAYTEAFF.

About this clonotype itself: At one boundary the junction diverges from the germline segment, which might be a read error. The J gene is TRBJ2-7, the V gene TRBV9; D may be TRBD2 (6 bases). The J call may not be correct, given that the DNA end is closer to TRBJ2-5. Germline-derived CDR1 and CDR2 are SGDLS and YYNGEE. This CDR3 is built from 13 residues. CDR3 loop: CTSSLGTEETQYF. CDR3 coding DNA: TGTACCAGCAGCCTCGGGACTGAAGAGACCCAGTACTTC.

This clonotype appeared a few times. V is TRBV27 and J is TRBJ1-1, with D perhaps TRBD1 (6 bases). V was cut by 2 bases and J by 5 bases, with 18 bases left in between. The CDR3 runs to 16 residues. The germline V gene has CDR1 MNHEY and CDR2 SMNVEV (reference sequence). CDR3: CASSLRSAGARTEAFF. In DNA form, the CDR3 reads TGTGCCAGCAGTTTAAGATCGGCAGGGGCGAGGACTGAAGCTTTCTTT.

CDR3 nucleotide sequence: TGTGCCAGCAGCCCTACGGGCCGGGGGATGAACACTGAAGCTTTCTTT. Translating gives CASSPTGRGMNTEAFF. This sequence joins TRBV7-9 and TRBJ1-1; D is perhaps TRBD1 (5 bases). Per germline, CDR1 SEHNR and CDR2 FQNEAQ (reference sequence). V was clipped by 5 bases and J by 0 bases, with 16 bases between them. The CDR3 contains 16 residues.

This chain joins TRBV30 and TRBJ2-1; perhaps TRBD1 as D (6 bases). The DNA end is a closer match to TRBJ2-7, so the J assignment may be wrong. Per the germline V gene, CDR1 is GTSNPN and CDR2 is SVGIG (reference sequence). The CDR3 consists of 17 residues. CDR3 bases: TGTGCCTGGAGTAGACCCGACAGGACGAGCTCCTACAATGAGCAGTACTTC. This codes for CAWSRPDRTSSYNEQYF.

The rearrangement uses TRBV20-1 and TRBJ2-3, with TRBD1 matching 9 bases. V trimming: 5 bases; J trimming: 0 bases; junction bases outside the gene matches: 12. CDR1 is DFQATT and CDR2 is SNEGSKA in the germline V gene (reference sequence). CDR3 length equals 17 residues. This chain's CDR3 is CSAGLRQGERSTDTQYF. As DNA, the CDR3 is TGCAGTGCTGGCTTGCGACAGGGGGAAAGGAGCACAGATACGCAGTATTTT.